The clone carrying this T cell receptor beta chain was detected only once. Its antigen is not identified. This sample is drawn from a study of cytomegalovirus exposure and HLA in healthy donors. The ends lost 5 bases at V and 5 bases at J; junction bases unmatched: 9. The CDR3 is 15 amino acids. CDR1 SEHNR and CDR2 FQNEAQ come from the germline V gene (reference sequence). The PCR was carried out with 60 Vbeta primers and 13 Jbeta primers. The protocol was immunoSEQ multiplex PCR, while the TCRdb copy is restricted to in-frame clones and leaves out a portion. The sample holds 90,000 to 130,000 clones, over 65% seen once. Overall study results and limits: Some segments of the V type, notably TRBV6-2 and TRBV6-3, were excluded as indistinguishable.

This chain connects TRBV7-9 to TRBJ2-1; TRBD2 agrees at 7 bases. The specimen was PBMCs. The receptor was derived from a man aged 30 to 45 in good health and CMV-seropositive. The CDR3 region is CASSLGASGNNEQFF. CDR3 in DNA: TGTGCCAGCAGCCTCGGGGCTAGCGGAAACAATGAGCAGTTCTTC.